One sample yielded the 28 T cell receptor beta chains listed below, sequenced in a study of cytomegalovirus exposure and HLA in healthy donors. Sequenced by immunoSEQ multiplex PCR; TCRdb stores in-frame clones only, minus some. Among 150,000 or so clones listed, about 87% were seen once. Material for sequencing was PBMCs. The receptors come from a woman between 25 and 40 years old in good health and CMV-seronegative.

V and J are TRBV14 and TRBJ1-2; no clear D gene. The germline CDR1 and CDR2 sequences are SGHDN and FVKESK. V was trimmed by 6 bases and J by 2 bases, leaving 16 bases between them. The CDR3 extends over 15 amino acids. The CDR3 sequence: CASRTTRGPNYGYTF. CDR3 bases: TGTGCCAGCAGAACTACGCGAGGTCCCAACTATGGCTACACCTTC.

The CDR3 DNA sequence: TGTGCCAGCAGCTCCGATACCGGACTAGCGGACCAAGAGACCCAGTACTTC. Translated: CASSSDTGLADQETQYF. J is TRBJ2-5 and V is TRBV7-8; 10 nucleotides agree with TRBD2. The CDR3 is 17 residues long. Germline trimming cut 4 bases from V and 0 bases from J; bases unmatched to any gene: 8. Germline V gene lookup returns CDR1 SGHVS and CDR2 FQNEAQ.

The J gene is TRBJ1-1, the V gene TRBV19, with D possibly matching TRBD1 (6 bases). Per the germline V gene, CDR1 is LNHDA and CDR2 is SQIVND (reference sequence). The CDR3 covers 13 residues. Trimming took 5 bases from V and 5 from J, leaving 12 bases between them. CDR3 in amino acids: CASSFSQGTEAFF. The CDR3 DNA sequence: TGTGCCAGTAGTTTCTCTCAGGGGACTGAAGCTTTCTTT.

The V gene is TRBV27, the J gene TRBJ1-3; possibly TRBD1 for D (6 bases). CDR1 MNHEY and CDR2 SMNVEV come from the germline V gene (reference sequence). The CDR3 extends over 15 amino acids. The germline V and J ends were trimmed by 3 bases and 3 bases, with 12 bases remaining between them. The CDR3, as DNA: TGTGCCAGCAGTTTTAACAGGGAACTTGGAAACACCATATATTTT. As protein: CASSFNRELGNTIYF.

This sequence joins TRBV19 and TRBJ2-6, with TRBD1 identical over 9 bases. This CDR3 spans 17 amino acids. Germline V gene data show CDR1 as LNHDA and CDR2 as SQIVND (reference sequence). J gave up 2 bases and V 4 bases, and 6 bases lay outside the gene matches. The CDR3 is CASSTGTGMAGANVLTF. As DNA, the CDR3 is TGTGCCAGTAGTACCGGGACAGGGATGGCTGGGGCCAACGTCCTGACTTTC.

J is TRBJ2-3 and V is TRBV18; D might be TRBD2 (5 bases). CDR1 is KGHSH, CDR2 LQKENI, per germline. Trimming shortened V by 1 base and J by 3 bases, and 20 bases separated the two germline ends. The CDR3 covers 18 residues. CDR3 protein: CASSPLAQIPSGTDTQYF. The CDR3 region has the DNA TGTGCCAGCTCACCACTCGCGCAGATTCCTTCGGGGACAGATACGCAGTATTTT.

The chain uses TRBV6-1 and TRBJ1-4, with D unresolved. This CDR3 comprises 13 residues. Germline CDR1 reads MNHNS; CDR2 reads SASEGT. Trimming cost V 1 base and J 4 bases, with 4 bases left between them. In DNA, the CDR3 is TGTGCCAGCAGTGAAGGTTATAATGAAAAACTGTTTTTT. Protein: CASSEGYNEKLFF.

The V call is TRBV19, the J call TRBJ1-5; D unclear. V gave up 3 bases and J gave up 4 bases, with 7 bases separating them. The CDR3 sequence is 13 residues long. Germline-derived CDR1 and CDR2 are LNHDA and SQIVND (reference sequence). The DNA for the CDR3 is TGTGCCAGTAGTATTGGGCCGAATCAGCCCCAGCATTTT. Protein: CASSIGPNQPQHF.

The chain employs TRBV7-2 and TRBJ2-7; TRBD2 agrees at 11 bases. The germline V gene encodes CDR1 SGHTA and CDR2 FQGNSA. CDR3 size: 16 residues. Unmatched junction bases numbered 6, after V lost 2 bases and J lost 3 bases. CDR3 region: CASSLRASGGLYEQYF. DNA of the CDR3: TGTGCCAGCAGCTTAAGGGCTAGCGGGGGGCTCTACGAGCAGTACTTC.

The genes are TRBV9 and TRBJ1-2; D is perhaps TRBD1 (6 bases). The CDR3 contains 14 residues. Germline V CDR1 and CDR2: SGDLS, YYNGEE. V was trimmed by 3 bases and J by 5 bases, leaving 14 bases between them. CDR3 residues: CASSGGGVGYGYTF. In nucleotides, the CDR3 is TGTGCCAGCAGCGGGGGGGGCGTCGGGTATGGCTACACCTTC.

The rearrangement links TRBV2 to TRBJ2-2; the D is unclear. The germline V gene encodes CDR1 SNHLY and CDR2 FYNNEI. Trimming took 8 bases from V and 3 from J, leaving 7 bases between them. The length of the CDR3 is 12 residues. This CDR3 is CASYYYTGELFF. The DNA for the CDR3 is TGTGCCAGCTACTACTACACCGGGGAGCTGTTTTTT.

V is TRBV5-1 and J is TRBJ2-7, with 7 bases aligning to TRBD2. In germline, CDR1 is SGHRS, CDR2 YFSETQ. V was pared by 0 bases and J by 1 base, with 7 bases of the junction left unmatched. CDR3 length: 16 amino acids. The CDR3 DNA reads as TGCGCCAGCAGCTTGGTCGCGGGGGACCCATCCTACGAGCAGTACTTC. It yields the protein CASSLVAGDPSYEQYF.

The V call is TRBV15, the J call TRBJ2-2; D may be TRBD2 (7 bases). Germline V gene data show CDR1 as LNHNV and CDR2 as YYDKDF (reference sequence). Trimming took 1 base from V and 1 from J, leaving 13 bases between them. The CDR3 is made up of 17 amino acids. CDR3 sequence (DNA): TGTGCCACCAGCAGAGGCCCCGGGGGGCGGAACACCGGGGAGCTGTTTTTT. Translation gives CATSRGPGGRNTGELFF. The full variable domain, with the rest looked up from reference TRBV15 and TRBJ2-2, is DAMVIQNPRYQVTQFGKPVTLSCSQTLNHNVMYWYQQKSSQAPKLLFHYYDKDFNNEADTPDNFQSRRPNTSFCFLDIRSPGLGDTAMYLCATSRGPGGRNTGELFFGEGSRLTVL.

This sequence joins TRBV4-1 and TRBJ2-5, with D possibly TRBD1 on 6 matching bases. This CDR3 is built from 15 residues. V lost 4 bases to trimming and J lost 2 bases, with 14 bases between them. The germline V gene has CDR1 MGHRA and CDR2 YSYEKL. The CDR3 spells CASSLETGEQETQYF. CDR3 DNA sequence: TGCGCCAGCAGCCTAGAGACAGGAGAACAAGAGACCCAGTACTTC.

This clone has a single count. The junction differs from germline at one of its ends, possibly a read error. The chain joins TRBV6-6 to TRBJ1-3; D is unclear. The CDR3 runs to 15 residues. Germline V CDR1 and CDR2: MNHNY, SVGAGI (reference sequence). In nucleotides, the CDR3 is TGTGCCAGCAGTTACCGCGGTTCGGAAAACCCTACTGCCACTTTT. Translating it yields CASSYRGSENPTATF.

The genes are TRBV19 and TRBJ1-2; perhaps TRBD1 as D (5 bases). Trimming shortened V by 3 bases and J by 3 bases, and 8 bases separated the two germline ends. This CDR3 has 13 residues. CDR1 is LNHDA, CDR2 SQIVND, per germline (reference sequence). CDR3 loop: CASSISGDYGYTF. CDR3 nucleotides: TGTGCCAGTAGTATTTCGGGGGACTATGGCTACACCTTC.

This clone showed up just a few times. This chain uses TRBV15 with TRBJ1-5, with D possibly being TRBD1 (5 bases). Germline V gene lookup returns CDR1 LNHNV and CDR2 YYDKDF (reference sequence). The CDR3 spans 13 residues. V lost 5 bases and J 3 bases, leaving 8 bases between the germline ends. The CDR3 DNA reads TGTGCCACCAGCGTGGACACCAATCAGCCCCAGCATTTT. Amino acids: CATSVDTNQPQHF.

The chain carries TRBV25-1 and TRBJ2-3; D not certain. The CDR3 loop spans 12 amino acids. Germline V gene sequence: CDR1 MGHDK, CDR2 SYGVNS. V was cut by 6 bases and J by 2 bases, with 6 bases left in between. DNA for the CDR3: TGTGCCAGCAGGGGCCTCACAGATACGCAGTATTTT. It is translated as CASRGLTDTQYF.

V and J are TRBV2 and TRBJ2-1; D is perhaps TRBD2 (5 bases). Germline CDR1 and CDR2: SNHLY and FYNNEI. CDR3 length: 14 amino acids. The V gene lost 1 base and the J gene lost 7 bases, with 11 bases spanning the gap. The CDR3 nucleotides read TGTGCCAGCAGTGAAGAACTAGTGGGGAATGAGCAGTTCTTC. It translates to CASSEELVGNEQFF. The complete variable domain, with remaining parts taken from reference TRBV2 and TRBJ2-1, reads EPEVTQTPSHQVTQMGQEVILRCVPISNHLYFYWYRQILGQKVEFLVSFYNNEISEKSEIFDDQFSVERPDGSNFTLKIRSTKLEDSAMYFCASSEELVGNEQFFGPGTRLTVL.

This CDR3 reads CASSTGQGGSNEKLFF. As DNA, the CDR3 is TGTGCCAGCAGCACGGGACAGGGGGGTTCCAATGAAAAACTGTTTTTT. V and J are TRBV7-6 and TRBJ1-4; 11 nucleotides line up with TRBD1. CDR1 is SGHVS, CDR2 FNYEAQ, per germline. Trimming removed 5 bases from V and 5 bases from J; junction bases left unmatched: 7. The CDR3 contains 16 residues.

This rearrangement joins TRBV30 to TRBJ1-6, with 9 bases aligning to TRBD1. The junction had 4 bases not matched to a gene; V was cut back by 1 base and J by 9 bases. In germline, CDR1 is GTSNPN, CDR2 SVGIG (reference sequence). This CDR3 contains 14 residues. The CDR3 bases are TGTGCCTGGAGTGAGGGACAGGGATCTTCACCCCTCCACTTT. It yields the protein CAWSEGQGSSPLHF.

This chain joins TRBV10-3 and TRBJ2-7; perhaps TRBD1 as D (6 bases). Germline-derived CDR1 and CDR2 are ENHRY and SYGVKD. The CDR3 is made up of 13 amino acids. Trimming left V 2 bases short and J 3 bases short, with 8 bases between. CDR3 region: CAISERQDYEQYF. The CDR3 bases are TGTGCCATCAGTGAGAGACAGGACTACGAGCAGTACTTC.

V is TRBV29-1 and J is TRBJ1-2; TRBD1 aligns across 8 bases. This CDR3 has 14 amino acids. V was clipped by 4 bases and J by 4 bases; unmatched bases: 8. Germline assignment: CDR1 SQVTM and CDR2 ANQGSEA. The CDR3 DNA sequence: TGCAGCGTTGGTTTTGGGCAGGGGGCCTATGGCTACACCTTC. It translates to CSVGFGQGAYGYTF.

The chain links TRBV10-2 to TRBJ2-7; 8 bases are a match to TRBD1. Trimming removed 7 bases from V and 3 bases from J; junction bases left unmatched: 11. The CDR3 is 15 amino acids. The germline gives CDR1 WSHSY, CDR2 SAAADI. CDR3 bases: TGCGCCAGCACCCCACGACAGGGGCCGATCTACGAGCAGTACTTC. Amino acid sequence: CASTPRQGPIYEQYF.

This clone was counted once. V gene TRBV6-1 combines with J gene TRBJ1-5; 9 bases agree with TRBD1. The germline CDR1 and CDR2 sequences are MNHNS and SASEGT. CDR3 size: 21 residues. The J segment lost 5 bases and the V segment lost 2 bases, leaving 22 bases of the junction unmatched. DNA of the CDR3: TGTGCCAGCAGTGAACGAAGCCCCGGGACAGGGACCCTTTTTAGGTATCAGCCCCAGCATTTT. Amino acid sequence: CASSERSPGTGTLFRYQPQHF.

V gene TRBV18 combines with J gene TRBJ1-1; tentatively, D is TRBD1 (5 bases). This CDR3 region has 14 residues. CDR1 KGHSH and CDR2 LQKENI come from the germline V gene. V was clipped by 6 bases and J by 1 base, with 12 bases between them. The CDR3 bases are TGTGCCAGCTCCCTCGGGGGTGGGAACACTGAAGCTTTCTTT. Protein product: CASSLGGGNTEAFF. Full variable domain (rest looked up from reference TRBV18 and TRBJ1-1): NAGVMQNPRHLVRRRGQEARLRCSPMKGHSHVYWYRQLPEEGLKFMVYLQKENIIDESGMPKERFSAEFPKEGPSILRIQQVVRGDSAAYFCASSLGGGNTEAFFGQGTRLTVV.

The V and J genes are TRBV19 and TRBJ2-5, with TRBD2 identical over 11 bases. This CDR3 has 17 residues. Germline CDR1 is LNHDA and CDR2 is SQIVND (reference sequence). V lost 5 bases, J lost 5 bases, and 13 bases stayed unmatched. The CDR3: CASSPSGGTSFGETQYF. DNA of the CDR3: TGTGCCAGTAGTCCTAGCGGGGGGACTTCGTTTGGGGAGACCCAGTACTTC. Looking up the rest from reference TRBV19 and TRBJ2-5 gives the full variable domain: DGGITQSPKYLFRKEGQNVTLSCEQNLNHDAMYWYRQDPGQGLRLIYYSQIVNDFQKGDIAEGYSVSREKKESFPLTVTSAQKNPTAFYLCASSPSGGTSFGETQYFGPGTRLLVL.

J is TRBJ1-1 and V is TRBV19; D is unresolved. Trimming stripped 8 bases from V and 5 bases from J, with 12 bases between. The CDR3 is 12 amino acids. CDR1 and CDR2 from the germline V gene are LNHDA and SQIVND (reference sequence). The CDR3 region has the DNA TGTGCCAGTGCTTCGGGAGGGACTGAAGCTTTCTTT. Translated, it gives CASASGGTEAFF.